This TCR beta chain was documented in a study of cytomegalovirus exposure and HLA in healthy donors (dated by TCRdb to about 2017). Regarding the complete study: An earlier analysis of under 600 of the donors reported approximately 290 Gb of sequence data and some 100 million unique TCR beta sequences from approximately 180 million T cells. Among around 400 genotyped donors of the cohort, an average of around 250,000 unique TCR beta nucleotide sequences was sequenced per donor, of which 15% to 20% were non-productive. Typing coverage varied by locus: roughly 620-640 donors for A, B, C, DRB1 and DQB1; more than 500 for DQA1; around 610 for DPA1; 450 to 480 for DPB1. The study profiled the T cell repertoires of around 700 subjects by immunosequencing and related them to cytomegalovirus serostatus. Alongside the repertoire data, information on donor age, sex, ethnicity and CMV serostatus was compiled. The genetic ancestry cluster associated with self-reported Caucasian donors included about 84% of the roughly 400 genotyped donors. HLA typing included class I and class II loci at four-digit resolution. Besides the first cohort of about 730 subjects, a separate validation cohort made up of 120 or so different subjects was used. Rather than drawing on any new phenotypic data, the later analysis identified candidate immune exposures from TCR beta sequences and the way those sequences occurred across donors. In an earlier analysis of 587 of the donors, high-throughput TCR beta sequencing was used to judge whether each TCR beta V gene segment behaved as functional or pseudogenic. To predict cytomegalovirus infection status, the study brought together high-throughput TCR immunosequencing, statistical association of individual TCRs with disease status, and machine learning. Roughly 5 DR-DQ haplotypes were treated as single units for association and clustering because of strong linkage in the cohort. To study patterns of TCR occurrence, a later analysis re-analyzed previously published TCR beta repertoires from more than 550 donors and added high-resolution HLA genotyping. All discovery cohort repertoires had been generated on a single sequencing platform. Approximately 330 gigabases of sequencing data and around 85 million unique TCR sequences made up an early release that covered 500 to 700 HLA-typed donors. The study aimed to test whether signatures of past pathogen exposure could be identified by cataloging public T cell receptors. Genome-wide SNP genotypes for about 55% of the roughly 670 donors were used in a later genetic analysis, which treated that subset as a discovery cohort.

The cohort consisted of some 730 healthy bone marrow donors. At the time of sampling, every cohort member was nominally healthy, though immune exposures that went unrecorded were likely present. The donor was CMV seronegative and was included in the group of several hundred seronegative cohort members. Every donor gave a peripheral blood sample, and the peripheral blood mononuclear cells from that sample were used for TCR beta sequencing. Genomic DNA was extracted from the blood cell samples with the Qiagen DNeasy Blood Extraction Kit. Libraries came from the immunoSEQ multiplex PCR assay. The multiplex PCR relied on a mix of 60 forward primers for TCR Vbeta segments and 13 reverse primers for TCR Jbeta segments. A multiplex PCR assay on genomic DNA amplified the CDR3 region of rearranged TCR beta genes. On the Illumina HiSeq System, the amplified TCR beta libraries were sequenced as 87-base-pair reads. The original methods were these. A later analysis tallied roughly 76 million unique TCR beta chains across the 610 or so repertoires, and around 9.9 million of those chains were shared by two or more donors. Raw reads were error-corrected and collapsed into unique sequences with a nearest-neighbor algorithm that merged closely related sequences to remove PCR and sequencing errors. CDR3 sequences were aligned to IMGT reference sequences to assign V, D and J gene segments. For a sequence to be retained, a match of at least six nucleotides to both a V gene segment and a J gene segment was required. Rearrangements were classified as productive when the CDR3 lacked stop codons and remained in frame with V and J, and all other rearrangements were classified as non-productive. CDR3 was defined by IMGT convention, running from the second conserved V-encoded cysteine to the conserved J-encoded phenylalanine. Sequences without an unambiguous match to a single V gene segment were excluded from the earlier analysis of over 500 of the donors. In an earlier analysis of a few hundred of the donors, a V segment was called functional when productive rearrangements were above 56.7%, and segregating when the standard deviation between donors exceeded 5%. A statistical classification framework was built to diagnose cytomegalovirus status from the catalog of TCR beta chain sequences. A later analysis assigned V and J genes by comparing TCR nucleotide sequences with IMGT/GENE-DB human TR gene sequences. A later analysis assigned CDR3 sequences and most-parsimonious VDJ recombination scenarios with the TCRdist pipeline. In a later analysis, each TCR beta chain was defined by its CDR3 amino acid sequence together with its V-gene family, and reads without a unique V-gene family were excluded. As a way to deal with suspected cross-contamination and a sequencing artifact, a later analysis dropped 500 to 700 nucleotide sequences that were highly shared and had low generation probability. A later analysis calculated a clonal expansion index for each public chain from normalized within-repertoire ranks of inferred template counts. In a later analysis, generation probabilities were computed using a VDJ recombination model fitted to out-of-frame rearrangements, and the results were checked against IGoR. In a later analysis, TCR-TCR, TCR-HLA and TCR-CMV co-occurrence was scored with hypergeometric tests, and a repertoire-size bias correction was applied to TCR pairs. To estimate false discovery rates, a later analysis permuted the HLA or CMV assignments 20 times. In a later analysis, co-occurring TCRs were grouped using DBSCAN, and TCRdist sequence similarity was added for clustering within HLA-allele-positive subsets. Repertoires with fewer than 30,000 or more than 120,000 public chains, plus five repertoires with anomalous nucleotide sharing, were excluded from co-occurrence clustering. As stored in TCRdb, this immuneACCESS dataset retains in-frame rearrangements with V and J assigned. A fraction of the clones does not appear; measured against another copy, unresolved V genes explain less than half of the discrepancy, and the remainder lacks a known reason. V, J and clone size are taken as reported in that table, and D and trimming were inferred from the DNA itself. The sample table records 85,000 to 90,000 clones; around 89% of these occur just once. 2.3% of the sample is taken by the ten largest.

Study-wide conclusions, independent of this receptor: An earlier analysis of approximately 600 of the donors showed that most TCR beta V segments appeared in productive rearrangements either about 90% or about 30% of the time, which broadly matched IMGT annotations. This cohort had only TCR beta chains sequenced, and the lack of alpha or paired-chain data limited which features could be detected. Most CMV-associated TCR beta chains appeared to be HLA-restricted in a later analysis, and the HLA associations seemed to be driven largely by CMV exposure. A later genetic analysis reported fewer N-insertions in productive TCRs among donors in an Asian-associated ancestry cluster than the approximately 700-donor mean. A few of the identified cytomegalovirus-associated TCR beta chains were confirmed in vitro to be specific for cytomegalovirus antigens. HLA typing was unavailable for some donors at each locus, so association tests used only the typed subset. The earlier analysis of nearly 600 of the donors excluded approximately 15 rarely observed V segments, including chromosome 9 orphons, because counts were too low. The authors suggested that the approach could potentially be extended to other disease states and immunological phenotypes. Compared with equally common non-associated chains, HLA-associated TCR beta chains in a later analysis were more clonally expanded and had lower generation probabilities. A further reported finding was that TCR beta sequences accurately predicted the HLA-A and HLA-B alleles for most subjects in the first cohort. Linkage disequilibrium might explain the correlated functional status among segregating V segments, but an unknown experimental factor could not be ruled out. Sequencing depth was assumed to be roughly uniform across donors in the presence/absence analyses, though that assumption may not hold. CMV serostatus was the only immune exposure information available for the cohort. A total of about 180 TCR beta chains were listed by the study as associated with cytomegalovirus. The sequencing pipeline was judged likely to have produced a cluster of highly shared sequence variants as a technical artifact. The classifier was reported to diagnose cytomegalovirus status with high specificity and sensitivity in both the original and validation cohorts. Across donors, most TCR sequences were observed very rarely, whereas some public TCRs were present in many individuals. In a later analysis, TCR association rates were found to vary across HLA loci, with the most associated TCRs seen for DRB1 alleles and the fewest for HLA-C alleles. The 87-base-pair reads could not distinguish some IMGT-functional V segments, including TRBV6-2 and TRBV6-3, so those segments were excluded. According to a later analysis, parvovirus B19, influenza, CMV and Epstein-Barr virus appeared linked to several top co-occurrence clusters. A later analysis associated some 17,000 TCR beta sequences with specific HLA alleles at a false discovery rate of 0.05. V-gene and J-gene trimming of TCR beta chains was associated with a missense DCLRE1C variant in a later genetic analysis, and the association was replicated in an independent cohort. Strong co-occurrence of HLA alleles, especially DR and DQ, made assigning TCR associations to individual alleles difficult.

Comment on this clone: Its binding antigen is unknown. There are no base qualities to consult, and no much larger clone falls within one base.

CDR1 and CDR2 are drawn from the germline V gene: MGHDK, SYGVNS. V gives up 1 base and J gives up 8 bases, and the segment between their germline ends measures 9 bases. Spanning cysteine to phenylalanine, the CDR3 consists of 14 amino acids. Just CDR3 DNA is preserved here, 42 bases in frame from base 1. What was sequenced was PBMCs. The chain was built from TRBV25-1 and TRBJ1-6, with the D gene not confidently named. This TCR was recovered from a man aged 18 to 29 in good health and CMV-seronegative. The nucleotide sequence reads TGTGCCAGCAGTGAATGGCAGACTTATTCACCCCTCCACTTT. Its translation reads: CASSEWQTYSPLHF.